This section outlines one TCR beta chain sequence together with its context. Antigen unknown. The data were taken from a study of T-cell reconstitution after alpha-beta-depleted transplantation in children. Broader study findings: At the one-year point after transplant, T-cell counts and TCRbeta diversity were found to come mostly from T cells that had been newly produced. About two months after transplant, alpha-beta T cells reportedly came from several hundred expanded graft clones.

Unique molecular identifiers featured in how the TCRbeta library was prepared. TCRdb reprocessed the PCR reads with MiXCR, giving one entry per CDR3 protein. The table records approximately 200,000 distinct CDR3 sequences, 5% to 7.5% of them present only once. The CDR3 runs to 15 residues. Germline V gene sequence: CDR1 MNHEY, CDR2 SMNVEV (reference sequence). The V segment lost 7 bases and the J segment 3 bases; nucleotides outside the gene matches: 9. This material consisted of PBMCs, taken before TCRalphabeta/CD19-depleted stem cell transplant. The receptor comes from a girl under three years old with combined immunodeficiency, due to receive a stem cell transplant. V is TRBV27 and J is TRBJ2-1; 7 nucleotides line up with TRBD2. The CDR3 sequence: CASNPAGDYYNEQFF. DNA for the CDR3: TGTGCCAGCAACCCTGCGGGGGACTACTACAATGAGCAGTTCTTC.